This T cell receptor (beta chain) was retrieved from a study of T cell changes during pregnancy in multiple sclerosis. This clone was counted a few times. Germline V lookup: CDR1 KGHSH, CDR2 LQKENI. The CDR3 totals 13 residues. The V end was cut by 4 bases, the J end by 1 base, with 7 bases between. Clones were read by immunoSEQ multiplex PCR, and TCRdb kept only the in-frame ones, dropping some. The table lists under 30,000 clones, approximately 90% of them singletons. V and J are TRBV18 and TRBJ1-1; D gene ambiguous. The sequence came from a female donor in good health, enrolled as a control in a pregnancy study. Sequences were derived from CD4+ T cells from peripheral blood mononuclear cells, sampled in the first trimester of pregnancy. The CDR3 loop reads CASSQLANTEAFF. The CDR3 coding sequence is TGTGCCAGCTCACAGTTGGCGAACACTGAAGCTTTCTTT.